This T cell receptor beta chain was sequenced during a study of T cells in Graves' hyperthyroidism and ophthalmopathy. Hyperthyroidism patients were newly diagnosed, had disease duration under 2 months, and were aged 18 to 65 years. Orbital computed tomography, thyroid ultrasound, serum thyroxine and TRAb, and clinical symptoms together informed the diagnoses. As regards this clonotype: The antigen remains undetermined.

General observations from the study: Stable hyperthyroidism was told apart from ophthalmopathy by a model built on 13 V-J features. Blood also carried most thyroid clonotypes expanded above 0.001.

RNA transcripts served as the template for amplifying TCR beta CDR3 regions. The primer set for the first-round RT-PCR of the TCR CDR3 was HTBI. TCRdb re-analysed the multiplex PCR reads in MiXCR, keeping a single row per CDR3 protein. Of about 210,000 distinct CDR3 sequences listed, 17% are singletons. The CDR3 totals 15 residues. Looked up from germline, CDR1 is WNHNN and CDR2 is SYGVQD (reference sequence). The junction had 4 bases not matched to a gene; V was cut back by 5 bases and J by 0 bases. The sample consisted of blood. The origin of this receptor is a man aged 45 to 65 with Graves' hyperthyroidism. V gene TRBV10-1 combines with J gene TRBJ2-1, with 7 nucleotides matching TRBD2. The CDR3 DNA sequence: TGCGCCAGCAGTAGGGCGGGAGCCTCCTACAATGAGCAGTTCTTC. Protein sequence: CASSRAGASYNEQFF.